A selection of T cell receptor beta chains follows, all from one sample in a study of cytomegalovirus exposure and HLA in healthy donors. This table comes from immunoSEQ multiplex PCR, and its TCRdb copy is limited to in-frame clones, with some not included. The sample records some 150,000 clones, roughly 80% being singletons. The specimen sequenced was PBMCs. The receptor set was obtained from a man aged 30 to 39 in good health and CMV-seropositive. CDR3s include the opening cysteine and the closing phenylalanine or tryptophan. A D gene is named only where the DNA matches it firmly. A clone size is listed for some rows: how often the clone was seen (once, few, many), or a class if it is expanded.

j_gene	v_gene	abundance	d_gene	CDR3nt	CDR3aa
TRBJ2-1	TRBV7-9	NA	TRBD2	TGTGCCAGCAGCTTGACAGCAGGACTAGCAGGCAATGAGCAGTTCTTC	CASSLTAGLAGNEQFF
TRBJ2-5	TRBV6-5	once	NA	TGTGCCAGCAGTTACTTCGGCCGCCGGGTAGAGACCCAGTACTTC	CASSYFGRRVETQYF
TRBJ2-5	TRBV10-3	NA	TRBD2	TGTGCCATCGCGGCTAGCGGGGACGAAGAGACCCAGTACTTC	CAIAASGDEETQYF
TRBJ1-5	TRBV4-3	NA	NA	TGCGCCAGCAGCCAAGAGTCATCAACGCTGGGGGGGAATCAGCCCCAGCATTTT	CASSQESSTLGGNQPQHF
TRBJ2-1	TRBV5-6	NA	NA	TGTGCCAGCAGCTTACAGGGCGGAAATGAGCAGTTCTTC	CASSLQGGNEQFF
TRBJ1-1	TRBV7-2	once	NA	TGTGCCAGCAGCTTAGGCGGGGCCACTGAAGCTTTCTTT	CASSLGGATEAFF
TRBJ1-5	TRBV27	NA	TRBD1	TGTGCCAGCGCCGGGACAGGGGGCGGCAATCAGCCCCAGCATTTT	CASAGTGGGNQPQHF
TRBJ1-4	TRBV7-9	NA	NA	TGTGCCAGCAGCTTACGTGCGGCCGGAAAACCAGGGAATGAAAAACTGTTTTTT	CASSLRAAGKPGNEKLFF
TRBJ1-1	TRBV19	NA	NA	TGTGCCAGTACCCAATCGCAGGCCACTGAAGCTTTCTTT	CASTQSQATEAFF
TRBJ2-4	TRBV28	NA	NA	TGTGCCAGCAGTTTGGTCCGCCAGGGATTAGCCAAAAACATTCAGTACTTC	CASSLVRQGLAKNIQYF
TRBJ1-6	TRBV28	NA	NA	TGTGCCTGGAGAGGGCCCAATTCACCCCTCCACTTT	CAWRGPNSPLHF